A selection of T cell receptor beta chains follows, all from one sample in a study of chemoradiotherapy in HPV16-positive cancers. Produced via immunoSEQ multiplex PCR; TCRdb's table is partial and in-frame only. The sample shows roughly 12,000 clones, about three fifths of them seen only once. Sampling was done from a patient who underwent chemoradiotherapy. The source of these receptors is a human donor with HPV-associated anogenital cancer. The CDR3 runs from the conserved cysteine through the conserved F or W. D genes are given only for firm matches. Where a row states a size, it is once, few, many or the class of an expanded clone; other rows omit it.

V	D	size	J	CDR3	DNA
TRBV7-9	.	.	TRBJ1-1	CASSLAAGGTEAFF	TGTGCCAGCAGCTTAGCGGCGGGGGGAACTGAAGCTTTCTTT
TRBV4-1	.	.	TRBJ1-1	CASSPPYRALNTEAFF	TGCGCCAGCAGCCCCCCGTACAGGGCATTGAACACTGAAGCTTTCTTT
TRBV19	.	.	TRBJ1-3	CATNRRWTEGNTIYF	TGTGCCACCAACCGGCGGTGGACTGAAGGAAACACCATATATTTT
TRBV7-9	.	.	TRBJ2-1	CASTLDNWHEQFF	TGTGCCAGCACCTTAGACAATTGGCATGAGCAGTTCTTC
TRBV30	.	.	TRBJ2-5	CAWSGKTQYF	TGTGCCTGGAGTGGGAAGACCCAGTACTTC
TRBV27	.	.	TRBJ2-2	CASSLYRNTGELFF	TGTGCCAGCAGTTTATACAGGAACACCGGGGAGCTGTTTTTT
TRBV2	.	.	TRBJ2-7	CASSDDRGSPYEQYF	TGTGCCAGCAGTGACGATCGGGGGTCCCCCTACGAGCAGTACTTC
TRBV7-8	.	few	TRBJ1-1	CASSQDWNTEAFF	TGTGCCAGCAGCCAGGACTGGAACACTGAAGCTTTCTTT
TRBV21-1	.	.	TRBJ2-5	CASSKSPGQGLGETQYF	TGTGCCAGCAGCAAATCTCCGGGACAGGGATTGGGAGAGACCCAGTACTTC
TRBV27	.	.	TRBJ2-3	CASSPSRARGTDTQYF	TGTGCCAGCAGTCCGAGCCGGGCCAGAGGCACAGATACGCAGTATTTT
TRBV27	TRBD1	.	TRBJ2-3	CASSLTGQGLQYF	TGTGCCAGCAGTTTAACGGGACAGGGCCTCCAGTATTTT
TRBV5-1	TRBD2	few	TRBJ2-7	CASSGVAGGEQYF	TGCGCCAGCAGCGGGGTGGCCGGGGGGGAGCAGTACTTC
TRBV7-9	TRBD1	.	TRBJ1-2	CASSPQGVLYYGYTF	TGTGCCAGCAGTCCGCAGGGGGTTCTTTACTATGGCTACACCTTC
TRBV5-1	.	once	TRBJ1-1	CASSFRSDTEAFF	TGCGCCAGCAGCTTTCGGTCGGACACTGAAGCTTTCTTT
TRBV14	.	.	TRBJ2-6	CASSQDGTGANVLTF	TGTGCCAGCAGCCAAGATGGGACTGGGGCCAACGTCCTGACTTTC
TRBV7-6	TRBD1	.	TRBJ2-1	CASSSIRDRLFF	TGTGCCAGCAGCTCCATCCGGGACAGACTGTTCTTC
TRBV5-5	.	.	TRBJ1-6	CASSLRMVYNSPLHF	TGTGCCAGCAGCTTACGAATGGTCTATAATTCACCCCTCCACTTT
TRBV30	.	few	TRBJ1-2	CAWTPLGGYTF	TGTGCCTGGACCCCCTTAGGTGGCTACACCTTC
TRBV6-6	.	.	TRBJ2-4	CASSYSILSNIQYF	TGTGCCAGCAGTTACTCGATCTTAAGTAATATTCAGTACTTC
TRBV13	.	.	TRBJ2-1	CASSARGGIEQFF	TGTGCCAGCAGCGCCCGAGGCGGGATCGAGCAGTTCTTC
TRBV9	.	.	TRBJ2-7	CASSPAGPLGEQYF	TGTGCCAGCAGCCCGGCGGGTCCCCTGGGCGAGCAGTACTTC
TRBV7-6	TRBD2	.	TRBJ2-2	CASSTRAGVRSGELFF	TGTGCCAGCAGCACCCGGGCGGGGGTTCGGTCCGGGGAGCTGTTTTTT
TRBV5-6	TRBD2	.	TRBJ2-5	CASRPTSGRETQYF	TGTGCCAGCAGGCCGACTAGCGGCCGAGAGACCCAGTACTTC
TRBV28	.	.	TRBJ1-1	CASSLRTTEAFF	TGTGCCAGCAGTTTAAGGACCACTGAAGCTTTCTTT
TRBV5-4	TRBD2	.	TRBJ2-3	CASSLILAGGTDTQYF	TGTGCCAGCAGCTTGATTCTAGCGGGGGGCACAGATACGCAGTATTTT
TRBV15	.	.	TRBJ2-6	CATSRDQDSGANVLTF	TGTGCCACCAGCAGAGACCAGGACTCTGGGGCCAACGTCCTGACTTTC
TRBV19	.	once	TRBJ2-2	CASSGPALTGELFF	TGTGCCAGTAGTGGACCCGCCCTCACCGGGGAGCTGTTTTTT
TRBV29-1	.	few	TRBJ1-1	CSVAPAGVAFF	TGCAGCGTTGCCCCAGCGGGGGTCGCTTTCTTT
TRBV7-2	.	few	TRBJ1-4	CASSLGAAEKLFF	TGTGCCAGCAGCTTGGGGGCGGCAGAAAAACTGTTTTTT
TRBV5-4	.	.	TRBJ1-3	CASSFGGLRSGNTIYF	TGTGCCAGCAGCTTCGGGGGGCTAAGGTCTGGAAACACCATATATTTT
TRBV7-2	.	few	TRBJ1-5	CASSLASQNNQPQHF	TGTGCCAGCAGCTTAGCGTCACAGAACAATCAGCCCCAGCATTTT
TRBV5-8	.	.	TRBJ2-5	CASSFALSGGETQYF	TGTGCCAGCAGCTTCGCGCTTTCGGGCGGAGAGACCCAGTACTTC
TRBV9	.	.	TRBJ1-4	CASSIIGAHGEKLFF	TGTGCCAGCAGCATAATCGGGGCGCATGGTGAAAAACTGTTTTTT
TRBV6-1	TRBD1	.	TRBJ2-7	CASSEIETGGDEQYF	TGTGCCAGCAGTGAAATTGAGACAGGGGGCGACGAGCAGTACTTC
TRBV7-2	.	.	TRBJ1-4	CASSLNRIREKLFF	TGTGCCAGCAGCTTGAACAGGATCCGTGAAAAACTGTTTTTT
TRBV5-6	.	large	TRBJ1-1	CASSPRGITEAFF	TGTGCCAGCAGCCCACGGGGTATAACTGAAGCTTTCTTT
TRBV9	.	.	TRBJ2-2	CASSVVGGPSGELFF	TGTGCCAGCAGCGTAGTGGGTGGGCCGAGCGGGGAGCTGTTTTTT
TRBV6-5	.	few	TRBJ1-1	CASSYSRTLNTEAFF	TGTGCCAGCAGTTACTCGCGGACGTTGAACACTGAAGCTTTCTTT
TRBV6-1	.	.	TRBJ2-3	CARTTTGDTQYF	TGTGCCAGAACTACGACGGGGGATACGCAGTATTTT
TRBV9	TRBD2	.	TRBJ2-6	CASSVPTSGAVTGANVLTF	TGTGCCAGCAGCGTCCCGACTAGCGGGGCGGTAACTGGGGCCAACGTCCTGACTTTC
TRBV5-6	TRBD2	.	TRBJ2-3	CASSLAGGGTQYF	TGTGCCAGCAGCTTGGCCGGGGGGGGTACGCAGTATTTT
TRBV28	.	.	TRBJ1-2	CASSSLSGAVGGYTF	TGTGCCAGCAGTAGCTTATCCGGGGCCGTAGGGGGCTACACCTTC
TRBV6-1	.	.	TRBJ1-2	CASSAINLFGYTF	TGTGCCAGCAGTGCCATAAACCTATTTGGCTACACCTTC
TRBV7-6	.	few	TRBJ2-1	CASSPGYNEQFF	TGTGCCAGCAGCCCCGGGTACAATGAGCAGTTCTTC
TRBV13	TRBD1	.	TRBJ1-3	CASSLGDREYTIYF	TGTGCCAGCAGCTTAGGGGACAGGGAATACACCATATATTTT
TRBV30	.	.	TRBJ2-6	CAWSVSRGIRRTNVLTF	TGTGCCTGGAGTGTATCTCGAGGGATTCGAAGGACCAACGTCCTGACTTTC
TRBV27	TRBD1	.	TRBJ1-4	CASSLGQFNEKLFF	TGTGCCAGCAGCCTGGGACAGTTTAATGAAAAACTGTTTTTT
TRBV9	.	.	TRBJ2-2	CASSPLVRGRRLTGELFF	TGTGCCAGCAGCCCGCTTGTCCGCGGCCGCCGATTAACCGGGGAGCTGTTTTTT
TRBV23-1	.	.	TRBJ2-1	CASSQSDFCEQFF	TGCGCCAGCAGTCAATCGGACTTTTGTGAGCAGTTCTTC
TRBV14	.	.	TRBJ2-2	CASSQGSIRHRGAVF	TGTGCCAGCAGCCAAGGCAGTATCAGGCACCGGGGAGCTGTTTTT
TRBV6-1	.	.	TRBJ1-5	CASSAREVWGNQPQHF	TGTGCCAGCAGTGCCCGTGAGGTTTGGGGCAATCAGCCCCAGCATTTT